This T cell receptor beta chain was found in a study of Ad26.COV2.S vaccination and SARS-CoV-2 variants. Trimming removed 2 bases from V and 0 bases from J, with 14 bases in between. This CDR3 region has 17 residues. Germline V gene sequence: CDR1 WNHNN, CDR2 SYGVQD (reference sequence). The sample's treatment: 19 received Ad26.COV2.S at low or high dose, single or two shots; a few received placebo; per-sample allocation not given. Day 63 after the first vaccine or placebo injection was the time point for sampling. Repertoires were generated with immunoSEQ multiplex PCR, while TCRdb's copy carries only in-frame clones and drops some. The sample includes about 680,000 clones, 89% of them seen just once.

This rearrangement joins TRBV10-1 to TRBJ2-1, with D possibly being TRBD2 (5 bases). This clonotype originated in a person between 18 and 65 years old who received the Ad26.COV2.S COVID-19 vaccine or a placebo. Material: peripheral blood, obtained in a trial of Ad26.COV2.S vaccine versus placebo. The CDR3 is CASSEPGLASSYNEQFF. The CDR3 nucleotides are TGCGCCAGCAGTGAGCCTGGACTGGCCAGCTCCTACAATGAGCAGTTCTTC.